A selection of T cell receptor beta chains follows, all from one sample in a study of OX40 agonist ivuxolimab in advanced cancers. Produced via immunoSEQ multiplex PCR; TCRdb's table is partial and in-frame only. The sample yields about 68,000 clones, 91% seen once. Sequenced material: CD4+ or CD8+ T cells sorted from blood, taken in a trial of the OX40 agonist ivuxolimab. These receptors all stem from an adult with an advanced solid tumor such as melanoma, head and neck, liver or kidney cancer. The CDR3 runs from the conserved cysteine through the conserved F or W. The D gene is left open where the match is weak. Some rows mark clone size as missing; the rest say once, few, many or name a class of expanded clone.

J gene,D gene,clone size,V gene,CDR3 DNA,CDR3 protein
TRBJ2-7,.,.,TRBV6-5,TGTGCCAGCATCTCATCCCTTAGCTACGAGCAGTACTTC,CASISSLSYEQYF
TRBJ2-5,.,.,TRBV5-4,TGTGCCAGCAGCTCCCCGGGGCAAGAGACCCAGTACTTC,CASSSPGQETQYF
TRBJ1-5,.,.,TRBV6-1,TGTGCCAGCAGTGAAAGCACAGTTACTCAGCCCCAGCATTTT,CASSESTVTQPQHF
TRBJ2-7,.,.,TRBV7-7,TGTGCCAGCAGCCCGGGAACAGGTACCGAGCAGTACTTC,CASSPGTGTEQYF
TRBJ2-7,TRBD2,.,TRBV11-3,TGTGCCAGCAGCCCTGGGACTAGCGGGAGTTGGGGGATCTACGAGCAGTACTTC,CASSPGTSGSWGIYEQYF
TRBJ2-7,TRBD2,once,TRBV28,TGTGCCACCAAGACTAGCGGGAGCTACGAGCAGTACTTC,CATKTSGSYEQYF
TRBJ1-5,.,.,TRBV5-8,TGTGCCAGCAGCTTGGGCAGGGTTGTTCAGCCCCAGCATTTT,CASSLGRVVQPQHF
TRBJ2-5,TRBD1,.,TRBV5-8,TGTGCCAGCAGCGCCCGGGACAGACGCCAAGAGACCCAGTACTTC,CASSARDRRQETQYF
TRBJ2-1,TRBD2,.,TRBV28,TGTGCCAGCAGTTTACCGGGAGGGCCATATGAGCAGTTCTTC,CASSLPGGPYEQFF
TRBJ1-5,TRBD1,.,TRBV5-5,TGTGCCAGCAGCTTGGTGGCAGGGGGCCAGCCCCAGCATTTT,CASSLVAGGQPQHF
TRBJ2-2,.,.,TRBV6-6,TGTGCCAGCATTAATACGGGCCCCTGGGCGGGGGAGCTGTTTTTT,CASINTGPWAGELFF
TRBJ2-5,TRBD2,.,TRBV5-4,TGTGCCAGCAGCCATCGGACTAGCGGGATAGAGACCCAGTACTTC,CASSHRTSGIETQYF
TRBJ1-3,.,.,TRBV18,TGTGCCAGCTCACCTTCTCGGCAGGCAACCTCTGGAAACACCATATATTTT,CASSPSRQATSGNTIYF
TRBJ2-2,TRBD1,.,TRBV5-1,TGCGCCAGCAGCTTTGGACAGGGGAGGTCCGGGGAGCTGTTTTTT,CASSFGQGRSGELFF
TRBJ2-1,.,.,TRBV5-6,.,CASSFGPGGHNEQFF
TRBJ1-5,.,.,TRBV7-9,TGTGCCACTCAATCTCTGGGGTCCCAGCATTTT,CATQSLGSQHF
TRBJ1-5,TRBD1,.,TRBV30,TGTGCCTGGAGCCTTCATCTAGGGACAGGGCAGGGTCAGCCCCAGCATTTT,CAWSLHLGTGQGQPQHF
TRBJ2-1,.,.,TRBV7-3,TGTGCCAGCAGCACGCATAGTTCCAATGAGCAGTTCTTC,CASSTHSSNEQFF
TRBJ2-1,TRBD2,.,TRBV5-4,TGTGCCAGCAGCTCAACTAGCGGAAACTACAATGAGCAGTTCTTC,CASSSTSGNYNEQFF
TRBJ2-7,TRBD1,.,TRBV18,TGTGCCAGCTCACCACCGGGACAGGGGACTCTCCAACTCTCCTACGAGCAGTACTTC,CASSPPGQGTLQLSYEQYF